The clone carrying this TCR beta chain appeared a few times. TCRdb's table, derived via immunoSEQ multiplex PCR, lists solely in-frame clones and lacks some. Altogether 75,000 to 100,000 clones are present, around 86% being singletons, with the ten largest covering roughly 4.5%. The source of the sample is a study of blood T cell repertoires in COVID-19. For the study at large: T cells, B-cell-depleted T cells, or PBMCs provided the cDNA or gDNA that served as material.

The CDR3 has 14 amino acids. Germline CDR1 and CDR2: SGHKS and YYEKEE (reference sequence). Trimming cost V 5 bases and J 0 bases, with 11 bases left between them. The TCR originated in a woman over 75 with acute or convalescent COVID-19. The sequencing sample was made of peripheral blood. The chain couples TRBV5-5 to TRBJ1-1, with unresolved D. The DNA of the CDR3 is TGTGCCAGCAGTACCCGAACAGTGAACACTGAAGCTTTCTTT. Translation: CASSTRTVNTEAFF.